Listed below are T cell receptor beta chains from one sample, sequenced in a study of blood T cell repertoires in COVID-19. Method: immunoSEQ multiplex PCR; TCRdb's copy keeps in-frame clones and lacks some. The data show tens of thousands of clones, with under 95% seen just once and approximately 4.8% held by the top ten. Sequenced material: peripheral blood. Receptors originate from a woman in her sixties or seventies with active COVID-19. Each CDR3 is given with its conserved first and last residue. The D gene is left open where the match is weak. Clone size is given for some rows only: seen once, a few or many times, or a class if the clone is expanded.

size: .
V: TRBV19
length: 13
J: TRBJ1-2
D: TRBD1
DNA: TGTGCCAGTATTCAACAGGGGAACTATGGCTACACCTTC
CDR3: CASIQQGNYGYTF

size: .
V: TRBV28
length: 11
J: TRBJ1-2
D: .
DNA: TGTGCCAGCAGCCAGAACTATGGCTACACCTTC
CDR3: CASSQNYGYTF

size: .
V: TRBV5-1
length: 15
J: TRBJ2-1
D: TRBD2
DNA: TGCGCCAGCAGCTTGGTCCTAGCGGGAAAAGGTGAGCAGTTCTTC
CDR3: CASSLVLAGKGEQFF

size: .
V: TRBV5-4
length: 12
J: TRBJ1-5
D: .
DNA: TGTGCCAGCAGCGTCCGGGGTCAGCCCCAGCATTTT
CDR3: CASSVRGQPQHF

size: .
V: TRBV7-2
length: 19
J: TRBJ2-1
D: TRBD2
DNA: TGTGCCAGCAGCTTAGCCGCTAGCGGGAGGGCCCGAGGCTACAATGAGCAGTTCTTC
CDR3: CASSLAASGRARGYNEQFF

size: .
V: TRBV5-1
length: 14
J: TRBJ1-4
D: .
DNA: TGCGCCAGCAGCTATCAGGGAAGTAATGAAAAACTGTTTTTT
CDR3: CASSYQGSNEKLFF

size: .
V: TRBV28
length: 14
J: TRBJ1-2
D: TRBD1
DNA: TGTGCCAGCAGTCGAGTGCAGGGGGCTTATGGCTACACCTTC
CDR3: CASSRVQGAYGYTF

size: .
V: TRBV3-1/TRBV3-2
length: 14
J: TRBJ1-4
D: .
DNA: TGTGCCAGCAGCCTCCGGACTGTTAATGAAAAACTGTTTTTT
CDR3: CASSLRTVNEKLFF

size: .
V: TRBV9
length: 15
J: TRBJ1-1
D: TRBD1
DNA: TGTGCCAGCAGCGGACAGTGGACAGGGAACACTGAAGCTTTCTTT
CDR3: CASSGQWTGNTEAFF

size: .
V: TRBV19
length: 14
J: TRBJ1-2
D: .
DNA: TGTGCCACCGCTGCGAAACAGGTCCTTCGAGGCTACACCTTC
CDR3: CATAAKQVLRGYTF

size: .
V: TRBV15
length: 14
J: TRBJ2-5
D: .
DNA: TGTGCCACCAGCAGAGATCAGGCTCCGGAGACCCAGTACTTC
CDR3: CATSRDQAPETQYF

size: .
V: TRBV10-2
length: 13
J: TRBJ2-1
D: TRBD2
DNA: TGCGCCAGCAGTGAGATGACTAGCTCAGGCCAGTTCTTC
CDR3: CASSEMTSSGQFF

size: .
V: TRBV3-1/TRBV3-2
length: 19
J: TRBJ2-2
D: TRBD2
DNA: TGTGCCAGCAGCCAAGTGTCGCTAGCGGGAGACCCGAACACCGGGGAGCTGTTTTTT
CDR3: CASSQVSLAGDPNTGELFF

size: few
V: TRBV5-1
length: 17
J: TRBJ1-1
D: .
DNA: TGCGCCAGCAGCTTACAGGAGGGGACCAATGCCGACACTGAAGCTTTCTTT
CDR3: CASSLQEGTNADTEAFF

size: once
V: TRBV4-1
length: 17
J: TRBJ2-2
D: .
DNA: TGCGCCAGCAGCCAACCCTCTTACAGGGTGGACACCGGGGAGCTGTTTTTT
CDR3: CASSQPSYRVDTGELFF

size: .
V: TRBV23-1
length: 19
J: TRBJ2-7
D: .
DNA: TGCGCCAGCGGGTCGATGCCAGGGCGCACCGGGACAACGACCTACGAGCAGTACTTC
CDR3: CASGSMPGRTGTTTYEQYF

size: .
V: TRBV29-1
length: 14
J: TRBJ2-3
D: .
DNA: TGCAGCGTGGGACACGCAATGCCCACAGATACGCAGTATTTT
CDR3: CSVGHAMPTDTQYF

size: .
V: TRBV11-2
length: 15
J: TRBJ2-7
D: TRBD2
DNA: TGTGCCAGCAGCTTCCAGACTGCTAGCGGGAGCGAGCAGTACTTC
CDR3: CASSFQTASGSEQYF

size: .
V: TRBV30
length: 13
J: TRBJ1-2
D: .
DNA: TGTGCCTGGGCCTCCAGGGGTCAGGGAGGCTACACCTTC
CDR3: CAWASRGQGGYTF

size: .
V: TRBV5-1
length: 13
J: TRBJ2-7
D: .
DNA: TGCGCCAGCTTCGAAGGCAGGGCGGGGGAGCAGTACTTC
CDR3: CASFEGRAGEQYF